This T cell receptor (beta chain) derives from a study of blood T cell repertoires in COVID-19. Across the whole study: Material from acute and convalescent COVID-19 was sourced from the United States, Italy and Spain. The cDNA or gDNA used as material had been derived from T cells, B-cell-depleted T cells, or PBMCs.

Original handling: Reference gene primers were amplified, and this amplification served to estimate nucleated cell counts. Only in-frame clones appear in the TCRdb table, and some are missing; sequencing was by immunoSEQ multiplex PCR. V, J and clone size are those of that table, while D and trimming were read from the DNA. This sample has about 220,000 clones, with roughly 84% found just once. The CDR3 totals 13 residues. CDR1 and CDR2 from the germline V gene are GTSNPN and SVGIG (reference sequence). The V and J ends lost 1 base and 6 bases respectively, with 13 bases between them. What was sequenced was peripheral blood. This clonotype originated in a man aged 35 to 55 with active or convalescent COVID-19. V gene TRBV30 combines with J gene TRBJ2-7; D uncertain. The CDR3 loop is CAWSGSILLEQYF. The CDR3 bases are TGTGCCTGGAGTGGGTCTATACTCCTCGAGCAGTACTTC. Complete variable domain (other parts from reference TRBV30 and TRBJ2-7): SQTIHQWPATLVQPVGSPLSLECTVEGTSNPNLYWYRQAAGRGLQLLFYSVGIGQISSEVPQNLSASRPQDRQFILSSKKLLLSDSGFYLCAWSGSILLEQYFGPGTRLTVT.